The source of this T cell receptor (beta chain) is a study of tumor-infiltrating lymphocytes in primary liver carcinoma. It was from approximately 20-30 mg of unsorted bulk tissue that RNA and DNA were co-extracted. The germline V gene has CDR1 MNHNS and CDR2 SASEGT. V was shortened by 8 bases and J by 1 base, with 11 bases between the two germline ends. CDR3 length equals 13 residues. Researchers generated TCR beta cDNA from about 500 ng of total RNA, relying on a constant-region primer. Three-round nested multiplex PCR performed with slightly modified ARM-PCR produced the TCR beta libraries. The first two PCR rounds used TRBV1-TRBV30 forward primers with a C-beta reverse primer, about 10 cycles each. TCRdb independently ran MiXCR on the multiplex PCR reads; one entry per CDR3 protein. The profile shows 90,000 to 100,000 distinct CDR3 sequences, roughly 69% of them singletons.

This clonotype was obtained from a woman between 55 and 75 years old with primary liver carcinoma and hepatitis B virus infection. The material sequenced was liver tumor tissue from sampling region 5. Subset in this sample: tumor region T5, tumor centre. The chain recombines TRBV6-1 with TRBJ1-1; no clear D gene. The CDR3 DNA reads as TGTGCCAGCGGTCCCCCCCCGAACACTGAAGCTTTCTTT. The encoded protein is CASGPPPNTEAFF.